This T cell receptor (beta chain) was profiled in a study of blood T cell repertoires in COVID-19. Profiled with immunoSEQ multiplex PCR; TCRdb holds only in-frame clones, not every one. Found here are 300,000 or so clones, around 88% of them singletons; the top ten hold roughly 7%. This clonotype was sampled from a woman aged 25 to 39 who had recovered from COVID-19. The sequenced sample consisted of peripheral blood.

For the CDR3, the DNA is TGTGCCAGCAGCCATGGGAGGGGAGGAGAGCTGTTTTTT. This translates into CASSHGRGGELFF. The rearrangement joins TRBV3-1 (or the pseudogene TRBV3-2) to TRBJ2-2; 7 nucleotides agree with TRBD2. Germline loops: CDR1 LGHDT, CDR2 YNNKEL (reference sequence). V lost 3 bases and J lost 11; bases outside the gene matches: 6. CDR3 length: 13 residues.